The present TCR beta chain was sequenced within a study of human T cells and chemical hapten exposure. Study-wide context: An approximately 2 cm by approximately 2 cm inner upper arm patch received 2% DPC for sensitization. Alopecia areata, totalis and universalis patients, mostly female, were included.

Each CDR3 protein gets one entry after TCRdb re-called the RACE reads with MiXCR. The sample holds around 71,000 distinct CDR3 sequences, about 9.4% seen once. The time point: patch test 1, 2 weeks after DPC sensitization. This sample's treatment: therapeutic diphenylcyclopropenone sensitization with weekly scalp DPC. The CDR3 is 13 residues long. Trimming shortened V by 2 bases and J by 12 bases, and 13 bases separated the two germline ends. Germline V CDR1 and CDR2: KGHSH, LQKENI. This clonotype showed up just a few times. The sequence was collected from a middle-aged woman with alopecia areata. Some clones in this sample may be carry-over from other donors' samples. The starting material was whole blood, obtained in connection with sensitization to the hapten diphenylcyclopropenone (DPC). The chain carries TRBV18 and TRBJ1-4; the D gene is possibly TRBD1 (6 bases). DNA for the CDR3: TGTGCCAGCTCACCATATCCGGGGGGCGAACTGTTTTTT. It is translated as CASSPYPGGELFF.